The 8 T cell receptor beta chains presented below share a single source sample, sequenced in a study of T cell repertoires in ileal Crohn's disease. Assay: immunoSEQ multiplex PCR; the TCRdb copy retains only in-frame clones and omits some. The sample consists of about 5,500 clones, 80% to 90% of them appearing once. Source material: ileal tissue. The receptors originated from an adult with Crohn's disease.

The J gene is TRBJ2-2, the V gene TRBV4-3; 9 nucleotides match TRBD1. V lost 9 bases and J lost 4; bases outside the gene matches: 15. Germline assignment: CDR1 LGHNA and CDR2 YSLEER. CDR3 length: 17 residues. In nucleotides, the CDR3 is TGCGCCAGGGGACCTAACATCCGGGACAGGGTCACCGGGGAGCTGTTTTTT. It yields the protein CARGPNIRDRVTGELFF.

The CDR3, as DNA: TGTGCCAGCAGCCCTTCCCTTTCACCCCTCCACTTT. Its protein is CASSPSLSPLHF. This chain links TRBV7-2 with TRBJ1-6; D remains ambiguous. CDR3 length equals 12 residues. Germline V CDR1 and CDR2: SGHTA, FQGNSA. Trimming took off 5 bases at V and 9 bases at J, with 8 bases between the two ends.

This sequence joins TRBV18 and TRBJ2-7; 9 bases are a match to TRBD2. V shed 0 bases and J 5 bases; nucleotides not matched to a gene: 8. The CDR3 is 16 residues long. Germline CDR1 is KGHSH and CDR2 is LQKENI. The CDR3 loop reads CASSPPGGRAGDEQYF. DNA of the CDR3: TGTGCCAGCTCACCACCGGGCGGGAGGGCCGGAGACGAGCAGTACTTC. Drawing the rest from reference TRBV18 and TRBJ2-7, the complete variable domain is NAGVMQNPRHLVRRRGQEARLRCSPMKGHSHVYWYRQLPEEGLKFMVYLQKENIIDESGMPKERFSAEFPKEGPSILRIQQVVRGDSAAYFCASSPPGGRAGDEQYFGPGTRLTVT.

The chain carries TRBV9 and TRBJ2-3, with TRBD2 matching over 12 bases. V lost 6 bases and J lost 4; bases outside the gene matches: 6. Per the germline V gene, CDR1 is SGDLS and CDR2 is YYNGEE. The CDR3 has 15 amino acids. In nucleotides, the CDR3 is TGTGCCAGCACCGCTCTAGCGGGAGGGGCAGATACGCAGTATTTT. Its protein product is CASTALAGGADTQYF.

The chain carries TRBV5-1 and TRBJ2-5; 9 bases are a match to TRBD2. The J call may be mistaken, given a closer DNA end match to TRBJ2-7. The length of the CDR3 is 16 residues. CDR1 is SGHRS and CDR2 is YFSETQ in the germline V gene. CDR3 bases: TGCGCCAGCAGCCGGGTATCGACTAGCGGAGGTTACGAGCAGTACTTC. It yields the protein CASSRVSTSGGYEQYF.

The chain uses TRBV7-8 and TRBJ1-4; maybe TRBD1 (6 bases). Germline V CDR1 and CDR2: SGHVS, FQNEAQ. The CDR3 covers 18 residues. The ends were cut back, 5 bases at V and 0 bases at J, with 19 bases in the middle. The CDR3 DNA reads TGTGCCAGCAGCCCACTCAGGGGCTTCTCTGCAACTAATGAAAAACTGTTTTTT. This encodes CASSPLRGFSATNEKLFF.

V is TRBV7-9 and J is TRBJ2-1; 8 bases agree with TRBD1. The length of the CDR3 is 17 residues. V lost 1 base, J lost 6 bases, and 11 bases stayed unmatched. Germline V gene lookup returns CDR1 SEHNR and CDR2 FQNEAQ (reference sequence). CDR3 nucleotides: TGTGCCAGCAGCTTAGTAGGGACGGTACAGGGGGGCAATGAGCAGTTCTTC. It is translated as CASSLVGTVQGGNEQFF.

V gene TRBV5-1 combines with J gene TRBJ2-1; TRBD2 might be the D (5 bases). Trimming shortened V by 0 bases and J by 4 bases, and 11 bases separated the two germline ends. The germline V gene has CDR1 SGHRS and CDR2 YFSETQ. This CDR3 is 15 amino acids long. Here the CDR3 reads CASSLGDYVYNEQFF. DNA of the CDR3: TGCGCCAGCAGCTTGGGTGACTACGTGTACAATGAGCAGTTCTTC.